The 11 T cell receptor beta chains in this list originate from one sample, sequenced in a study of blood T cells in healthy people across ages. PCR was performed a second time for about 6 to 12 cycles using a sample-barcoded 5' primer and a J-beta primer mix. TCRdb itself ran the 5' RACE reads through MiXCR, one entry per CDR3 protein. The sample contains around 940,000 distinct CDR3 sequences, roughly 50% of which appear only once. The sequenced sample consisted of blood. The source of these receptors is a woman aged 55-70 years in good health.

About this clonotype: Being one base from a much bigger clone, this may be a read error. The chain employs TRBV4-3 and TRBJ2-5; 10 nucleotides match TRBD2. V lost 4 bases and J lost 11; bases outside the gene matches: 10. The CDR3 runs to 14 residues. The germline CDR1 and CDR2 sequences are LGHNA and YSLEER. The CDR3 here is CASSLTSGVNEQYF. The DNA for the CDR3 is TGCGCCAGCAGCCTTACTAGCGGGGTCAATGAGCAGTACTTC.

In regard to this clonotype: It may be a read error: a sequence one base away is much more abundant. The genes are TRBV20-1 and TRBJ2-1, with 14 bases that match TRBD2. Germline V gene sequence: CDR1 DFQATT, CDR2 SNEGSKA (reference sequence). The CDR3 sequence is 19 residues long. Written as DNA, the CDR3 is TGCAGTGCTAGGGGGCCCGGGACTAGCGGGAGCAAATTTTACAAGGAGCAGTTCTTC. It encodes CSARGPGTSGSKFYKEQFF.

This chain connects TRBV7-4 to TRBJ2-3; no clear D. Looked up from germline, CDR1 is SGHVT and CDR2 is SQSDAQ. Trimming stripped 4 bases from V and 2 bases from J, with 4 bases between. There are 12 residues in the CDR3. The CDR3 DNA is TGTGCCAGCAGCTGGGACACAGATACGCAGTATTTT. Translating it yields CASSWDTDTQYF.

Only a few counts were recorded for this clonotype. The chain employs TRBV15 and TRBJ2-5; 12 nucleotides agree with TRBD2. After removal of 8 bases from V and 5 bases from J, the junction contained 12 bases not matched to a gene. The CDR3 loop spans 16 amino acids. Germline CDR1 is LNHNV and CDR2 is YYDKDF (reference sequence). CDR3 DNA sequence: TGTGCCACCGGTCTTGGCTCTAGCGGGAGGGGTGAGACCCAGTACTTC. This codes for CATGLGSSGRGETQYF.

The CDR3 loop reads CASNPGRTGAPITQYF. As DNA, the CDR3 is TGTGCCAGCAACCCAGGGAGGACAGGGGCGCCCATAACGCAGTATTTT. V is TRBV6-5 and J is TRBJ2-3; 9 positions match TRBD1. The CDR3 has 16 residues. Germline CDR1 reads MNHEY; CDR2 reads SVGAGI. After removal of 7 bases from V and 9 bases from J, the junction contained 17 bases not matched to a gene.

This rearrangement joins TRBV4-1 to TRBJ2-1, with 10 bases aligning to TRBD2. V lost 4 bases, J lost 2 bases, and 8 bases stayed unmatched. Germline CDR1 reads MGHRA; CDR2 reads YSYEKL. The CDR3 runs to 17 residues. CDR3 loop: CASSRILAGITYNEQFF. For the CDR3, the DNA is TGCGCCAGCAGCCGGATACTAGCGGGAATCACCTACAATGAGCAGTTCTTC.

On this clonotype itself: Given a much more abundant clone one base away, this may be a read error. V is TRBV29-1 and J is TRBJ2-7; the D call may be TRBD1 or TRBD2 (5 bases each). The CDR3 covers 14 residues. Germline CDR1 SQVTM, CDR2 ANQGSEA. In nucleotides, the CDR3 is TGCAGCGTTTCTAGGGACCTGAGCTCCTGCGAGCAGTACTTC. It yields the protein CSVSRDLSSCEQYF.

This sequence joins TRBV12-3 or TRBV12-4 and TRBJ1-2; 10 bases align to TRBD1. The CDR3 has 15 amino acids. V trimming: 8 bases; J trimming: 6 bases; junction bases outside the gene matches: 12. In nucleotides, the CDR3 is TGTGCCAGCGGGGACAGGGGCCTCTTCTCCGATGGCTACACCTTC. Translation: CASGDRGLFSDGYTF.

Remarks on this clonotype: Mismatch with germline at one junction end may stem from a read error. The rearrangement joins TRBV29-1 to TRBJ2-3; D is ambiguous. The CDR3 is made up of 14 amino acids. Germline lookup yields CDR1 SQVTM and CDR2 ANQGSEA. CDR3 protein: CSVEDQAATDTRYF. The CDR3 DNA sequence: TGCAGCGTTGAAGATCAGGCAGCCACAGATACGCGGTATTTT.

J is TRBJ2-5 and V is TRBV5-1, with D tentatively TRBD2 (6 bases). In germline, CDR1 is SGHRS, CDR2 YFSETQ. V lost 5 bases and J lost 5, with 22 bases in between. The CDR3 loop spans 16 amino acids. CDR3 in amino acids: CASRLGSGGMGETQYF. CDR3 in DNA: TGCGCCAGCAGACTCGGATCAGGCGGGATGGGGGAGACCCAGTACTTC. Supplemented by reference TRBV5-1 and TRBJ2-5, the full variable domain reads KAGVTQTPRYLIKTRGQQVTLSCSPISGHRSVSWYQQTPGQGLQFLFEYFSETQRNKGNFPGRFSGRQFSNSRSEMNVSTLELGDSALYLCASRLGSGGMGETQYFGPGTRLLVL.

This clonotype came up many times. J is TRBJ2-7 and V is TRBV7-2; D might be TRBD1 (5 bases). Germline V lookup: CDR1 SGHTA, CDR2 FQGNSA. V shed 1 base and J shed 4 bases, with 14 bases lying between them. The CDR3 has 15 residues. CDR3 residues: CASSLVVGAKYEQYF. CDR3 coding DNA: TGTGCCAGCAGCTTAGTGGTAGGGGCGAAGTACGAGCAGTACTTC.